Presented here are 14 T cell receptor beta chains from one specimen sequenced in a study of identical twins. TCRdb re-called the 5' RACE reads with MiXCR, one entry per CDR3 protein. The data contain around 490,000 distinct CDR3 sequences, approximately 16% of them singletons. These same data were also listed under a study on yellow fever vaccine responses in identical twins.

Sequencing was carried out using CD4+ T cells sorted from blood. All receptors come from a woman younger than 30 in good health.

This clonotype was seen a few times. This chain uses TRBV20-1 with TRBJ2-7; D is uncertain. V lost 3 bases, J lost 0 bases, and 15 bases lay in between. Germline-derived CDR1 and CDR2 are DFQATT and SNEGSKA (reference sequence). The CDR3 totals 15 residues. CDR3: CSARAHGISSYEQYV. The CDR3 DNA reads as TGCAGTGCTAGGGCCCATGGGATCAGCTCCTACGAGCAGTACGTC.

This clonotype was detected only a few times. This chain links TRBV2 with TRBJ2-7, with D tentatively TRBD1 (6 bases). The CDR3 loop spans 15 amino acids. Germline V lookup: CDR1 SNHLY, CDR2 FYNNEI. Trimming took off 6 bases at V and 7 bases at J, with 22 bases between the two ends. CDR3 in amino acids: CASRRTAILIGEQYF. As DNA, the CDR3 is TGTGCCAGCAGGAGGACAGCAATACTAATCGGGGAGCAGTACTTC.

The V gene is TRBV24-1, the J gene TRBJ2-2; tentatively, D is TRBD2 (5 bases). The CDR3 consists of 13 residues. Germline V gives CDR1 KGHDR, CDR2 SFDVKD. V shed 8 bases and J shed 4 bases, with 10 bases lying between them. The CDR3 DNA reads TGTGCCACCATGGACGGGGTCACCGGGGAGCTGTTTTTT. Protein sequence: CATMDGVTGELFF.

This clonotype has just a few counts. CDR3 in amino acids: CASSLDLAGGQRDTQYF. The CDR3 nucleotides read TGCGCCAGCAGCTTGGATTTAGCGGGAGGGCAACGAGATACGCAGTATTTT. The chain uses TRBV5-1 and TRBJ2-3; 11 bases map to TRBD2. CDR1 is SGHRS and CDR2 is YFSETQ in the germline V gene. CDR3 size: 17 residues. The V gene end was trimmed by 0 bases and the J gene end by 5 bases; junction bases not matched to a gene: 8.

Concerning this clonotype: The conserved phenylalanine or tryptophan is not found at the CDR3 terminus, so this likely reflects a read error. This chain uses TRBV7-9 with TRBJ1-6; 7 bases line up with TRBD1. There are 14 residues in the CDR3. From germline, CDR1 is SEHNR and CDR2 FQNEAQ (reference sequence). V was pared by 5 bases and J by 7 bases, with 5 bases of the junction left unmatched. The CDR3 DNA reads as TGTGCCAGCAGCCCCGACAGGGCGAATTCACCCCTCCACTAT. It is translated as CASSPDRANSPLHY.

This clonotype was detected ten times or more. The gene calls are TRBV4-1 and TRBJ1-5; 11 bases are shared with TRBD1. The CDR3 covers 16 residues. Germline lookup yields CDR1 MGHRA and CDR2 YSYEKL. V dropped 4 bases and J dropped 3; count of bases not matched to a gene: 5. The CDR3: CASSLGQGAANQPQHF. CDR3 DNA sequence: TGCGCCAGCAGCCTCGGACAGGGGGCCGCCAATCAGCCCCAGCATTTT.

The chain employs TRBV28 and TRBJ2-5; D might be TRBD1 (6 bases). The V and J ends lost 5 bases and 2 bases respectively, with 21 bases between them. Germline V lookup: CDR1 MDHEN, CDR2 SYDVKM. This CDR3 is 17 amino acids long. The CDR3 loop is CASSPIGTWTDQETQYF. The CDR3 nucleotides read TGTGCCAGCAGTCCAATCGGGACCTGGACAGATCAAGAGACCCAGTACTTC.

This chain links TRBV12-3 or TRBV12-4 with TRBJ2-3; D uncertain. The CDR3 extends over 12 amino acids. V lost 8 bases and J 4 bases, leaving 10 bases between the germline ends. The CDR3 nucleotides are TGTGCCAGCGGGTCGAACGCAGATACGCAGTATTTT. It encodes CASGSNADTQYF.

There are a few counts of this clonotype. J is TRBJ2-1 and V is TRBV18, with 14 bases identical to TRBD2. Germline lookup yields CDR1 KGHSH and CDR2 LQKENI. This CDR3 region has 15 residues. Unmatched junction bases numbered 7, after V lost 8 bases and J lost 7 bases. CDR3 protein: CASRGLAGERNEQFF. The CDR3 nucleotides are TGTGCCAGCCGGGGACTAGCGGGAGAAAGGAATGAGCAGTTCTTC. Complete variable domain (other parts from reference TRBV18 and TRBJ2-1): NAGVMQNPRHLVRRRGQEARLRCSPMKGHSHVYWYRQLPEEGLKFMVYLQKENIIDESGMPKERFSAEFPKEGPSILRIQQVVRGDSAAYFCASRGLAGERNEQFFGPGTRLTVL.

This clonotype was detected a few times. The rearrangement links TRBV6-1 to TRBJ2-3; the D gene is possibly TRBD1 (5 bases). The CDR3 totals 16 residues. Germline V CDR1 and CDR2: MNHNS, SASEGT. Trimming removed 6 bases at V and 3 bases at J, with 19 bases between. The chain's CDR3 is CASRGTTATLTDTQYF. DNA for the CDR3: TGTGCCAGCAGAGGAACGACAGCCACTCTAACAGATACGCAGTATTTT.

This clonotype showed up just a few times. CDR3 DNA sequence: TGCGCCAGCAGCTTGGCCACCGGGACAGGGCACAATGAGCAGTTCTTC. Translation gives CASSLATGTGHNEQFF. V gene TRBV5-1 combines with J gene TRBJ2-1, with TRBD1 matching over 9 bases. V lost 0 bases, J lost 5 bases, and 6 bases stayed unmatched. This CDR3 has 16 amino acids. Per germline, CDR1 SGHRS and CDR2 YFSETQ.

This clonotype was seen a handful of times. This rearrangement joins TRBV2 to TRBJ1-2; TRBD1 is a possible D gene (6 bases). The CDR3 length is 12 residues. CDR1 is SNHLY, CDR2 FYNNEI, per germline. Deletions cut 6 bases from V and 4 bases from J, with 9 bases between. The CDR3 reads CASRDSSYGYTF. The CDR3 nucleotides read TGTGCCAGCAGGGACAGCAGCTATGGCTACACCTTC.

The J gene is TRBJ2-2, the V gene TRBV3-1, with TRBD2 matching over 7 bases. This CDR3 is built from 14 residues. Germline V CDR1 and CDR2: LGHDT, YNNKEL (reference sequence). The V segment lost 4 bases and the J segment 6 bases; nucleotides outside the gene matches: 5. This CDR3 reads CASSPRGESGELFF. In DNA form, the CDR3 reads TGTGCCAGCAGCCCCCGGGGGGAATCCGGGGAGCTGTTTTTT.

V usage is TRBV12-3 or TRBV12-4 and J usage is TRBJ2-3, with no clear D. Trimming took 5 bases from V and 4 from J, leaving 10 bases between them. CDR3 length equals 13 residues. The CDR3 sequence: CASSPHGSDTQYF. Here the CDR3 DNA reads TGTGCCAGCAGTCCACATGGGTCAGATACGCAGTATTTT.